This TCR beta chain was profiled in a study of blood T cell repertoires in COVID-19. About the research overall: The study drew acute and convalescent COVID-19 samples from the United States, Italy and Spain. Sample material is recorded as cDNA or gDNA derived from T cells, B-cell-depleted T cells, or PBMCs.

This CDR3 contains 14 residues. V gave up 6 bases and J gave up 12 bases; unmatched junction bases: 14. CDR1 and CDR2 (germline): MGHDK, SYGVNS. Per the original data handling: Reference gene primer amplification yielded estimated nucleated cell counts. Sequencing used immunoSEQ multiplex PCR; TCRdb keeps in-frame clones, though not all of them. V, J and clone size derive from that table, while D and trimming were established from the DNA sequence. Seen here are over 250,000 clones, 88% observed once, and the top ten hold around 0.91%. The sequenced sample was peripheral blood. The clonotype comes from a woman aged 40 to 50 who had recovered from COVID-19. The J gene is TRBJ2-1, the V gene TRBV25-1; 7 nucleotides match TRBD2. The CDR3: CASRVGLGRSGQFF. The CDR3 coding sequence is TGTGCCAGCAGGGTAGGACTAGGGAGATCGGGGCAGTTCTTC.